A single sample gave rise to the 3 T cell receptor beta chains below, sequenced in a study of T cell repertoires in cytomegalovirus infection. Each CDR3 protein gets one entry after TCRdb re-called the reads with MiXCR. The table records roughly 100,000 distinct CDR3 sequences, roughly two fifths of them present only once. No antigens are known for them. The input for sequencing was CD8+ T cells from cultured PBMCs, taken from culture after CMV antigen stimulation. These receptors were taken from a human donor in good health (CMV status not recorded). Some clones in this sample may be carry-over from other donors' samples.

This chain uses TRBV19 with TRBJ2-1; 13 positions agree with TRBD2. The junction had 3 bases not matched to a gene; V was cut back by 10 bases and J by 3 bases. CDR3 size: 14 residues. Germline CDR1 LNHDA, CDR2 SQIVND (reference sequence). DNA for the CDR3: TGTGCCACCGGACTAGCGGGGGTCTACAATGAGCAGTTCTTC. Translating gives CATGLAGVYNEQFF.

As for this clonotype: A much larger clone is a single base away; this may be a read error. The CDR3 loop is CASSSTLVRGPDYTDTHYF. CDR3 in DNA: TGTGCCAGCAGCTCAACCCTTGTAAGGGGTCCTGATTACACAGATACGCATTATTTT. This chain links TRBV7-4 with TRBJ2-3; tentative D call: TRBD1 (5 bases). The CDR3 has 19 amino acids. Looked up from germline, CDR1 is SGHVT and CDR2 is SQSDAQ.

The chain couples TRBV3-1 to TRBJ2-7; the match to TRBD1 covers 7 bases. The CDR3 has 15 residues. Looked up from germline, CDR1 is LGHDT and CDR2 is YNNKEL (reference sequence). The V segment lost 1 base and the J segment 7 bases; nucleotides outside the gene matches: 10. The CDR3 reads CASSQGTGTAEEQYF. The CDR3 DNA follows: TGTGCCAGCAGCCAAGGGACCGGGACAGCTGAAGAGCAGTACTTC.